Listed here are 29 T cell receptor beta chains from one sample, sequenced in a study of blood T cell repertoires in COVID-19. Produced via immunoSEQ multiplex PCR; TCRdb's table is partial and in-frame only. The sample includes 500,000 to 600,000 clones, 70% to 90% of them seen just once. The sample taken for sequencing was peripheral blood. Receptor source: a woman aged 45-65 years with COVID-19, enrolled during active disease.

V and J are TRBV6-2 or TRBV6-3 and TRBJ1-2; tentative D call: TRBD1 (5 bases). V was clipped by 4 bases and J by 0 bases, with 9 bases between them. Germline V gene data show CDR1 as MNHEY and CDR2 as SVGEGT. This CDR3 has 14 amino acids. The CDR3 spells CASSWWGANYGYTF. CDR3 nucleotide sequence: TGTGCCAGCAGTTGGTGGGGGGCTAACTATGGCTACACCTTC.

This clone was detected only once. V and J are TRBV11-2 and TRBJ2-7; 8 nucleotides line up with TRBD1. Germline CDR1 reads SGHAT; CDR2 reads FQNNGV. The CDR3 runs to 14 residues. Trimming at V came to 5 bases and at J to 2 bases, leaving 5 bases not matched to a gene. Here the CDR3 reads CASSRLGQAYEQYF. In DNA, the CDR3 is TGTGCCAGCAGCCGCCTGGGACAGGCCTACGAGCAGTACTTC.

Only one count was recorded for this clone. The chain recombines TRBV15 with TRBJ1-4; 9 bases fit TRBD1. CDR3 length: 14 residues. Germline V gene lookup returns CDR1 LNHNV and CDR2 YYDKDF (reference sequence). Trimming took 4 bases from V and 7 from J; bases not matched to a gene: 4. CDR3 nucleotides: TGTGCCACCAGCAAAATACAGGGGGCTGAAAAACTGTTTTTT. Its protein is CATSKIQGAEKLFF. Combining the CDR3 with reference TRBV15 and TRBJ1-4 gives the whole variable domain DAMVIQNPRYQVTQFGKPVTLSCSQTLNHNVMYWYQQKSSQAPKLLFHYYDKDFNNEADTPDNFQSRRPNTSFCFLDIRSPGLGDTAMYLCATSKIQGAEKLFFGSGTQLSVL.

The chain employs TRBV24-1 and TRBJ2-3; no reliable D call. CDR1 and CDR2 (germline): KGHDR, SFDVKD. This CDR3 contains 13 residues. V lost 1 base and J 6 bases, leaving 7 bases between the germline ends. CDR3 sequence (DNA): TGTGCCACCAGTGATTTACTGGGCGATACGCAGTATTTT. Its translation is CATSDLLGDTQYF.

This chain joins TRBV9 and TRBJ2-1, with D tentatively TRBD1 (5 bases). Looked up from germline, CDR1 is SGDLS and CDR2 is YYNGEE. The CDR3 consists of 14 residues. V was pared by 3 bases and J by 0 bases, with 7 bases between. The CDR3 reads CASSGGASYNEQFF. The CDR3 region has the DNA TGTGCCAGCAGCGGGGGCGCCTCCTACAATGAGCAGTTCTTC.

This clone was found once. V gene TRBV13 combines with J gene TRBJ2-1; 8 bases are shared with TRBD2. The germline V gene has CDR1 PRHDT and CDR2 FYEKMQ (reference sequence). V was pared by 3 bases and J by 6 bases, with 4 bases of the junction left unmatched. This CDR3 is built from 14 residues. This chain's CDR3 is CASSFSGGRNEQFF. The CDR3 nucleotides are TGTGCCAGCAGCTTCAGCGGGGGACGCAATGAGCAGTTCTTC. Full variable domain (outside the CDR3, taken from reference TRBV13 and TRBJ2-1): AAGVIQSPRHLIKEKRETATLKCYPIPRHDTVYWYQQGPGQDPQFLISFYEKMQSDKGSIPDRFSAQQFSDYHSELNMSSLELGDSALYFCASSFSGGRNEQFFGPGTRLTVL.

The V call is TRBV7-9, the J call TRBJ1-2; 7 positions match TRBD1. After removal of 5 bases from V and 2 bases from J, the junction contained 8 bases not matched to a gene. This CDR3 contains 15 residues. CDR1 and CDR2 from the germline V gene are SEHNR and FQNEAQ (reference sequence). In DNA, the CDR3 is TGTGCCAGCAGCCTAGATACAGGGGCCAACTATGGCTACACCTTC. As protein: CASSLDTGANYGYTF. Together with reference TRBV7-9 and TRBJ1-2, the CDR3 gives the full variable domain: DTGVSQNPRHKITKRGQNVTFRCDPISEHNRLYWYRQTLGQGPEFLTYFQNEAQLEKSRLLSDRFSAERPKGSFSTLEIQRTEQGDSAMYLCASSLDTGANYGYTFGSGTRLTVV.

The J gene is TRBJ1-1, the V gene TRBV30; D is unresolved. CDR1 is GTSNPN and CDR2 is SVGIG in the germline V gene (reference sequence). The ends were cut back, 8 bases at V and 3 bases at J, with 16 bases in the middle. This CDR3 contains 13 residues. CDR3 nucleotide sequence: TGTGCCCAATCGAGGGCGGCTGACACTGAAGCTTTCTTT. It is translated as CAQSRAADTEAFF.

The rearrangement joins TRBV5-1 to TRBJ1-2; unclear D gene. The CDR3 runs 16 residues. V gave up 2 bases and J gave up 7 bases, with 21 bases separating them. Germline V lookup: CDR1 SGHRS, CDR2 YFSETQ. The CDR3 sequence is CASSLGGPEGLGGYTF. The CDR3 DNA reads TGCGCCAGCAGCTTAGGTGGGCCGGAGGGCTTGGGTGGCTACACCTTC. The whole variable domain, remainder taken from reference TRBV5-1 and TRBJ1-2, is KAGVTQTPRYLIKTRGQQVTLSCSPISGHRSVSWYQQTPGQGLQFLFEYFSETQRNKGNFPGRFSGRQFSNSRSEMNVSTLELGDSALYLCASSLGGPEGLGGYTFGSGTRLTVV.

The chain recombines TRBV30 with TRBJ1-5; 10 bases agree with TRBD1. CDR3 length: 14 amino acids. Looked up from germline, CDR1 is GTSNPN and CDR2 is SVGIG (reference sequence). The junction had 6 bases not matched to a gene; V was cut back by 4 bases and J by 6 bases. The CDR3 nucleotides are TGTGCCTGGACCCGGGACAGGGGAGGTCAGCCCCAGCATTTT. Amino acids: CAWTRDRGGQPQHF.

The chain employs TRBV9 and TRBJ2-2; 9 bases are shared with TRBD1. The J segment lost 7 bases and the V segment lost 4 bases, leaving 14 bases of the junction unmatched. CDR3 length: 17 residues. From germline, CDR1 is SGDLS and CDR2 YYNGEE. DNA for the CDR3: TGTGCCAGCAGCTCCCGACCGGGACAGGGAGATGGCGGGGAGCTGTTTTTT. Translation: CASSSRPGQGDGGELFF.

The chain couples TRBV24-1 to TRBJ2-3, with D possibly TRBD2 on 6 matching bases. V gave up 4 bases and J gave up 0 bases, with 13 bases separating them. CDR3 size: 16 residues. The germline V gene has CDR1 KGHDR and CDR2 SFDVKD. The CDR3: CATSDPVGTSTDTQYF. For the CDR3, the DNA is TGTGCCACCAGTGACCCTGTAGGGACTAGCACAGATACGCAGTATTTT.

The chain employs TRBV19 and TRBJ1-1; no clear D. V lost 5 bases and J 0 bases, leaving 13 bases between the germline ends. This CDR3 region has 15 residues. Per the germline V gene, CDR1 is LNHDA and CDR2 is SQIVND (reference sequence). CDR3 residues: CASSGFVAVNTEAFF. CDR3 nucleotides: TGTGCCAGTAGTGGTTTTGTGGCAGTGAACACTGAAGCTTTCTTT.

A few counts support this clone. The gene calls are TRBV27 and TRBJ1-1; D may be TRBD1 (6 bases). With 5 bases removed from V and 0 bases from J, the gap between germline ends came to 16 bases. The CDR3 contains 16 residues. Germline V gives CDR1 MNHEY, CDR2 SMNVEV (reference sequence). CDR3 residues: CASSQRGGVMNTEAFF. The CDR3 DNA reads TGTGCCAGCAGTCAAAGGGGGGGCGTCATGAACACTGAAGCTTTCTTT.

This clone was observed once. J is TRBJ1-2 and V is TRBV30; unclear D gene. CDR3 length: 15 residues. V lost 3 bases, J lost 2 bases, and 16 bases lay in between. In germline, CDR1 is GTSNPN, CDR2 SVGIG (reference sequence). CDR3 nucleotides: TGTGCCTGGAGACCCGGTGGTATTCCAAACTATGGCTACACCTTC. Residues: CAWRPGGIPNYGYTF.

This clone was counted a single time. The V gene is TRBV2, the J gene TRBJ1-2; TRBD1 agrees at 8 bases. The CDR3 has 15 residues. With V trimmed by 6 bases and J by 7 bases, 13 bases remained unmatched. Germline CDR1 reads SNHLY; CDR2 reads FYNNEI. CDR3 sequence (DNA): TGTGCCAGCAGCCGTAACCGACAGGGGCCAGGTGGCTACACCTTC. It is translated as CASSRNRQGPGGYTF.

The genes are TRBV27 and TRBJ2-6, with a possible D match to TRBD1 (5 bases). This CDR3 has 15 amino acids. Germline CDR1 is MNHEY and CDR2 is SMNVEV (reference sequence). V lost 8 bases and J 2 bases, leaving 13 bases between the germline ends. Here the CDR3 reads CASGQGTAGANVLTF. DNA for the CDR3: TGTGCCAGCGGGCAGGGTACCGCTGGGGCCAACGTCCTGACTTTC.

The CDR3 sequence is CAWNSRDRTSNYGYTF. The CDR3, as DNA: TGTGCCTGGAACTCCCGGGACAGAACTTCTAACTATGGCTACACCTTC. V gene TRBV30 combines with J gene TRBJ1-2, with 7 bases identical to TRBD1. The germline CDR1 and CDR2 sequences are GTSNPN and SVGIG (reference sequence). CDR3 length equals 16 residues. J was trimmed by 0 bases and V by 4 bases; bases with no gene match: 11.

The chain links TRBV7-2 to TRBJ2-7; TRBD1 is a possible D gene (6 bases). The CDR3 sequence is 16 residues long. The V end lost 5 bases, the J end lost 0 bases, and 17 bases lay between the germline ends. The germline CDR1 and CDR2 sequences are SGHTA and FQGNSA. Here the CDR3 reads CASSIPRQVYSYEQYF. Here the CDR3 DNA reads TGTGCCAGCAGCATACCCCGACAGGTATACTCCTACGAGCAGTACTTC. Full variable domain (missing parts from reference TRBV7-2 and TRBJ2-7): GAGVSQSPSNKVTEKGKDVELRCDPISGHTALYWYRQSLGQGLEFLIYFQGNSAPDKSGLPSDRFSAERTGGSVSTLTIQRTQQEDSAVYLCASSIPRQVYSYEQYFGPGTRLTVT.

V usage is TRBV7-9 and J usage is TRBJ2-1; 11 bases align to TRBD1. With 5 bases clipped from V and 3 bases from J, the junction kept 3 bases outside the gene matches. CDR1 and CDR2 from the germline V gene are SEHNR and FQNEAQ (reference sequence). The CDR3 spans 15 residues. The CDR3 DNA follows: TGTGCCAGCAGCGCCGGGACAGGGGGCTACAATGAGCAGTTCTTC. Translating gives CASSAGTGGYNEQFF.

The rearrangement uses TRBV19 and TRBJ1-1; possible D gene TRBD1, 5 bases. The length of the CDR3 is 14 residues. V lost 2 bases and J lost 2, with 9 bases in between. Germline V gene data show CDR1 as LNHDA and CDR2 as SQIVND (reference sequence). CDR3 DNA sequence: TGTGCCAGTAGTATAAGCAGGGCCAACACTGAAGCTTTCTTT. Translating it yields CASSISRANTEAFF.

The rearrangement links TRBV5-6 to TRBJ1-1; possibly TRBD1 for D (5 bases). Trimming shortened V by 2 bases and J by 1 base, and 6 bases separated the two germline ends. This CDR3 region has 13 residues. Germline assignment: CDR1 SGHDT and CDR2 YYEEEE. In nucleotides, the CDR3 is TGTGCCAGCAGCTTAGGGGAGAACACTGAAGCTTTCTTT. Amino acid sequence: CASSLGENTEAFF.

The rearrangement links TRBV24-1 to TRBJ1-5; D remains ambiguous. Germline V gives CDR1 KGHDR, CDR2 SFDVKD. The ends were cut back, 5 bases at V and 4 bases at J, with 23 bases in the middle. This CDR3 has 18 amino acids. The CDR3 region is CATSVNEARRDENQPQHF. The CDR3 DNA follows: TGTGCCACCAGTGTTAACGAGGCGAGGAGGGATGAGAATCAGCCCCAGCATTTT.

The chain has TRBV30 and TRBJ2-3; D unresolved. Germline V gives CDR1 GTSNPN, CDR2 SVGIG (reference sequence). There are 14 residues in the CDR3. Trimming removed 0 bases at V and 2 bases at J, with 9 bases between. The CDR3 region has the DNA TGTGCCTGGAGTGTATCCGGGTTCACAGATACGCAGTATTTT. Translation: CAWSVSGFTDTQYF.

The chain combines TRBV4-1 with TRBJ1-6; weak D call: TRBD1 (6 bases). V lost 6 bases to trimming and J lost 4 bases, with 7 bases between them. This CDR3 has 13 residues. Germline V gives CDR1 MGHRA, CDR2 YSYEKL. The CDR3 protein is CASRDRYNSPLHF. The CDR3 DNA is TGCGCCAGCAGGGACAGATATAATTCACCCCTCCACTTT.

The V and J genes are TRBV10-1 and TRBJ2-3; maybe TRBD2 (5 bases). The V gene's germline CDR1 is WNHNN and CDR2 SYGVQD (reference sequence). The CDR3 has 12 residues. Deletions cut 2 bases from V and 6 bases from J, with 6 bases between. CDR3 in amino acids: CASSEERDTQYF. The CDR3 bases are TGCGCCAGCAGTGAGGAGCGGGATACGCAGTATTTT.

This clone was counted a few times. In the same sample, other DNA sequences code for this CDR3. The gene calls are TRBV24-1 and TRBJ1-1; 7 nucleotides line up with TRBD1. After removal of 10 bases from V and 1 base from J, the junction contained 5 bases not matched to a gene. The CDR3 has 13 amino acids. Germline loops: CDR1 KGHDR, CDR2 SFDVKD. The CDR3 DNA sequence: TGTGCCACAAGACAGGGAGGGAACACTGAAGCTTTCTTT. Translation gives CATRQGGNTEAFF.

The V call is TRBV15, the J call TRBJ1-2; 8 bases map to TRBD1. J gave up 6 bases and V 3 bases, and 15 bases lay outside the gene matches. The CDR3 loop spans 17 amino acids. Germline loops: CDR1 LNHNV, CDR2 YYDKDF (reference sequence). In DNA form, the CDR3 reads TGTGCCACCAGCAGCTCCCCCTGGCAGGGGGCTTCCGATGGCTACACCTTC. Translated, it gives CATSSSPWQGASDGYTF.

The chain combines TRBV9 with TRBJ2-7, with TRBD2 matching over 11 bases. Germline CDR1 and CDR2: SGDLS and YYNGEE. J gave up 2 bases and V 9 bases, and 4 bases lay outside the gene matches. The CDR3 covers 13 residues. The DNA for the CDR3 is TGTGCCAAGTCTAGCGGGGGGCCCTACGAGCAGTACTTC. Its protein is CAKSSGGPYEQYF.